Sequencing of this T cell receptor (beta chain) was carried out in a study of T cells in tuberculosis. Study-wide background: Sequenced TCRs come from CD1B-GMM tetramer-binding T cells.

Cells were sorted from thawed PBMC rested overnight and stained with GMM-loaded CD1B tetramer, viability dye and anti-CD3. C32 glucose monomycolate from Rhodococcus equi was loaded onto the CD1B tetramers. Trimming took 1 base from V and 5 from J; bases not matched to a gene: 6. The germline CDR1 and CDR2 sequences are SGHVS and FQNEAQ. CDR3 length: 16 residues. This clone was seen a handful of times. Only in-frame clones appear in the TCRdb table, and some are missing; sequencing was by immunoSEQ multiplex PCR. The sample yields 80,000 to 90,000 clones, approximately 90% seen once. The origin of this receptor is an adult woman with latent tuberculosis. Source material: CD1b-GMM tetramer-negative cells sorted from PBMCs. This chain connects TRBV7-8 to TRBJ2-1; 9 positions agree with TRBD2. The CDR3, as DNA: TGTGCCAGCAGCTTAGAGGCGGGGGGGCTGGACAATGAGCAGTTCTTC. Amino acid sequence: CASSLEAGGLDNEQFF.